This is a list of T cell receptor beta chains from one sample in a study of blood T cell repertoires in COVID-19. TCRdb keeps only in-frame clones here, not all; method: immunoSEQ multiplex PCR. The sample yields under 75,000 clones, roughly nine tenths seen once. Sequences were obtained from peripheral blood. The source of these receptors is a man aged 45-60 years with acute or convalescent COVID-19. The CDR3 runs from the conserved cysteine through the conserved F or W. The D gene is left open where the match is weak.

V gene	J gene	CDR3 length	D gene	CDR3 DNA	CDR3 protein
TRBV2	TRBJ1-6	14	TRBD1	TGTGCCAGCAGGCAGGGGGTTAGCAATTCACCCCTCCACTTT	CASRQGVSNSPLHF
TRBV18	TRBJ2-3	16	.	TGTGCCAGCTCACCGAGCAGGGAGGTCCTCACAGATACGCAGTATTTT	CASSPSREVLTDTQYF
TRBV27	TRBJ1-1	16	TRBD1	TGTGCCACACGGGACAGGGGAGGCCATCCGAACACTGAAGCTTTCTTT	CATRDRGGHPNTEAFF
TRBV29-1	TRBJ2-5	14	TRBD1	TGCAGCGTTACCGACAGGGTAAGGCGAGAGACCCAGTACTTC	CSVTDRVRRETQYF
TRBV29-1	TRBJ1-5	14	.	TGCAGCGTTGATACAGGGACCCTCAATCAGCCCCAGCATTTT	CSVDTGTLNQPQHF
TRBV7-9	TRBJ2-5	18	TRBD2	TGTGCCAGCAGCCCAGGGACTAGCGGGAGCGGGTTCCAAGAGACCCAGTACTTC	CASSPGTSGSGFQETQYF
TRBV5-1	TRBJ1-6	15	.	TGCGCCAGCAGCTTGGGGGCAGCTTATAATTCACCCCTCCACTTT	CASSLGAAYNSPLHF
TRBV21-1	TRBJ1-5	17	.	TGTGCCAGCCGCGGGACAGGGGGCTCAACGTCGGATCAGCCCCAGCATTTT	CASRGTGGSTSDQPQHF
TRBV5-1	TRBJ2-1	17	TRBD2	TGCGCCAGCAGCGGGGCTAGCGGGCCTAGCTCCTACAATGAGCAGTTCTTC	CASSGASGPSSYNEQFF
TRBV12-3/TRBV12-4	TRBJ2-7	13	TRBD1	TGTGCCAGCAGCCCTATGGACAGGCCCGAGCAGTACTTC	CASSPMDRPEQYF
TRBV18	TRBJ2-5	13	.	TGTGCCAGCTCACCGGGGGGTCAAGAGACCCAGTACTTC	CASSPGGQETQYF